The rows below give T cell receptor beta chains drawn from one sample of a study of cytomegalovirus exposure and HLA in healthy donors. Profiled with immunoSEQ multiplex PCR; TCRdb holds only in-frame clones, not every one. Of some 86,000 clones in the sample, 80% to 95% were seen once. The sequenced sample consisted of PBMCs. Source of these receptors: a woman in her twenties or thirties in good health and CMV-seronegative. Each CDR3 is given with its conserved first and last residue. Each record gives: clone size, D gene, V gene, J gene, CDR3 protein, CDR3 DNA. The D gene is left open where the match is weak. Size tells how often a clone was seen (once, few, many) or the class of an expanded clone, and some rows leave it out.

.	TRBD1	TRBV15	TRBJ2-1	CATSSDVPGQGLGEQFF	TGTGCCACCAGCAGCGATGTCCCGGGACAGGGTCTTGGTGAGCAGTTCTTC
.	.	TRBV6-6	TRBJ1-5	CASLAGARQPQHF	TGTGCCAGCCTGGCGGGGGCAAGACAGCCCCAGCATTTT
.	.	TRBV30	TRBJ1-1	CAWSVQRRTEAFF	TGTGCCTGGAGCGTACAGAGGAGGACTGAAGCTTTCTTT
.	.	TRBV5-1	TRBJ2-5	CASSPSRGAYSKGEQYF	TGCGCCAGCAGCCCGTCTCGCGGAGCTTACTCGAAGGGAGAGCAGTACTTC
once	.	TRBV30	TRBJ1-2	CAYSAAQGYGYTF	TGTGCCTACTCCGCGGCCCAAGGATATGGCTACACCTTC
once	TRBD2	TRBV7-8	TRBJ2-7	CASSLLTSGSTYEQYF	TGTGCCAGCAGCCTCTTGACTAGCGGGAGTACCTACGAGCAGTACTTC
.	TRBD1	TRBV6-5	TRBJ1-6	CASRDRDRRSPLHF	TGTGCCAGCAGAGACCGGGACAGACGATCGCCCCTCCACTTT
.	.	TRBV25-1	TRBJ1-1	CASRLNRVGTEAFF	TGTGCCAGCAGGTTGAACAGGGTCGGCACTGAAGCTTTCTTT
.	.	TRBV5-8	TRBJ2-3	CASSSYTDTQYF	TGTGCCAGCAGCTCCTACACAGATACGCAGTATTTT
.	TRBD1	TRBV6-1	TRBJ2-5	CASMTGSETQYF	TGTGCCAGCATGACAGGGTCGGAGACCCAGTACTTC
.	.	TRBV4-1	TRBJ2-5	CASSQGLETQYF	TGCGCCAGCAGCCAAGGGCTAGAGACCCAGTACTTC
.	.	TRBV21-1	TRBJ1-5	CASAGQGGQPQHF	TGTGCCAGCGCGGGGCAGGGCGGTCAGCCCCAGCATTTT
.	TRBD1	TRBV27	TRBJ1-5	CASSQRQGARDQPQHF	TGTGCCAGCAGTCAGAGACAGGGGGCGAGGGATCAGCCCCAGCATTTT
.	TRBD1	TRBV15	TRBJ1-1	CATSRGSTGGRTEAFF	TGTGCCACCAGCAGAGGGTCGACAGGGGGGAGGACTGAAGCTTTCTTT
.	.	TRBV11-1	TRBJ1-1	CASSLGGNTEAFF	TGTGCCAGCAGCTTAGGAGGGAACACTGAAGCTTTCTTT
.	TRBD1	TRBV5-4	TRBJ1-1	CASSSGQGAAEAFF	TGTGCCAGCAGCTCTGGACAGGGGGCAGCTGAAGCTTTCTTT
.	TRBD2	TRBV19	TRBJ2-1	CASSIMTSGPYNEQFF	TGTGCCAGTAGTATCATGACTAGCGGACCCTACAATGAGCAGTTCTTC
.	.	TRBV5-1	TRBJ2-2	CASSLEGRANTGELFF	TGCGCCAGCAGCTTGGAAGGCAGGGCGAACACCGGGGAGCTGTTTTTT
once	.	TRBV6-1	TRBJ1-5	CASSEYRVQPQHF	TGTGCCAGCAGTGAATACAGGGTGCAGCCCCAGCATTTT
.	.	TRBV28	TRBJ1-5	CASSFQGRGGNQPQHF	TGTGCCAGCAGTTTTCAGGGGAGGGGGGGCAATCAGCCCCAGCATTTT
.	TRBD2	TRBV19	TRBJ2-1	CASTSGASGTRSYNEQFF	TGTGCCAGTACCTCCGGGGCTAGCGGGACAAGGTCCTACAATGAGCAGTTCTTC
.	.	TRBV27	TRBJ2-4	CASSLRRGAAKNIQYF	TGTGCCAGCAGTTTAAGGAGGGGAGCTGCCAAAAACATTCAGTACTTC
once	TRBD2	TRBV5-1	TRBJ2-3	CASSLTLAGGSTDTQYF	TGCGCCAGCAGCCTGACACTAGCGGGAGGGTCCACAGATACGCAGTATTTT
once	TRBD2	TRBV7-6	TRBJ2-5	CASSLVRERETQYF	TGTGCCAGCAGCTTAGTGCGGGAGAGGGAGACCCAGTACTTC
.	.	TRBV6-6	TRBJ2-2	CASSKDYQTRTGELFF	TGTGCCAGCAGTAAAGACTACCAGACCCGCACCGGGGAGCTGTTTTTT
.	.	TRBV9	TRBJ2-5	CASSVGQGSGETQYF	TGTGCCAGCAGCGTAGGGCAGGGATCTGGGGAGACCCAGTACTTC
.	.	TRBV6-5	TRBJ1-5	CASRPSGRANQPQHF	TGTGCCAGCAGACCCTCCGGCAGGGCCAATCAGCCCCAGCATTTT
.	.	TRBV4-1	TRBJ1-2	CASSQRGGTGGFHGYTF	TGCGCCAGCAGCCAAAGGGGGGGTACGGGAGGGTTTCATGGCTACACCTTC
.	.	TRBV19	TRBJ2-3	CASSIGASTDTQYF	TGTGCCAGTAGTATAGGAGCTAGCACAGATACGCAGTATTTT
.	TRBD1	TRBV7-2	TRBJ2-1	CASGYGDRAYNEQFF	TGTGCCAGCGGCTACGGGGACAGGGCCTACAATGAGCAGTTCTTC
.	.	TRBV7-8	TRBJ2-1	CASSLTRDYEQFF	TGTGCCAGCAGCTTAACGAGAGATTATGAGCAGTTCTTC
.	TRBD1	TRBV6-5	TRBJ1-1	CANSKGTANTEAFF	TGTGCCAACAGTAAGGGGACAGCGAACACTGAAGCTTTCTTT
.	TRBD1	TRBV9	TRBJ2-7	CASSVSPQGDHEQYF	TGTGCCAGCAGCGTGTCTCCACAGGGGGACCACGAGCAGTACTTC
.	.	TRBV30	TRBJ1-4	CAWSVATAEEKLFF	TGTGCCTGGAGTGTGGCGACTGCGGAGGAAAAACTGTTTTTT
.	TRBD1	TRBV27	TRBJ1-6	CASSSADRANSPLHF	TGTGCCAGCAGTTCGGCTGACAGGGCGAATTCACCCCTCCACTTT
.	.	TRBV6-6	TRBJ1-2	CASRDQRGGRYGYTF	TGTGCCAGCAGGGATCAGAGGGGGGGGCGGTATGGCTACACCTTC
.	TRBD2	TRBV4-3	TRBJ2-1	CASSQEPGLAGIDNEQFF	TGCGCCAGCAGCCAAGAACCGGGACTAGCGGGGATCGACAATGAGCAGTTCTTC
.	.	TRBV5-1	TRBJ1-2	CASSLAFTDGGRWKRYTF	TGCGCCAGCAGCTTGGCCTTTACAGACGGAGGACGGTGGAAGCGCTACACCTTC
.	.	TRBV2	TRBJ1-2	CASSAGQRNYGYTF	TGTGCCAGCAGCGCCGGACAGAGAAACTATGGCTACACCTTC
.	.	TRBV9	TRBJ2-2	CASSVDGGGSGELFF	TGTGCCAGCAGCGTAGACGGCGGGGGCTCCGGGGAGCTGTTTTTT